A selection of T cell receptor beta chains follows, all from one sample in a study of T cell repertoires in cytomegalovirus infection. These receptors have no identified antigens. TCRdb re-called the reads through MiXCR, storing one row per CDR3 protein. The sample shows approximately 73,000 distinct CDR3 sequences, approximately 40% of them seen only once. The sample in question was CD8+ T cells from cultured PBMCs, obtained from culture after CMV antigen stimulation. These receptors came from a human donor in good health (CMV status not recorded). Some clones in this sample may be carry-over from other donors' samples. CDR3s include the opening cysteine and the closing phenylalanine or tryptophan. Each record gives: J gene, clone size, D gene, V gene, CDR3 DNA, CDR3 protein. D genes are given only for firm matches. Clone size, where shown, is once, few, many, or a class for clones that have expanded.

J gene: TRBJ1-2; clone size: many; D gene: -; V gene: TRBV6-2/TRBV6-3; CDR3 DNA: TGTGCCAGCAGTCCTCGCCCTTGGGAGGAACCTTATGGCTACACCTTC; CDR3 protein: CASSPRPWEEPYGYTF
J gene: TRBJ1-5; clone size: -; D gene: -; V gene: TRBV27; CDR3 DNA: TGTGCCAGCAGTTTTAGTGGACAGCCCCAGCATTTT; CDR3 protein: CASSFSGQPQHF
J gene: TRBJ2-5; clone size: -; D gene: TRBD1; V gene: TRBV27; CDR3 DNA: TGTGCCAGCAGTCCCCTTTGGGACAGGGGGCGAAAGACCCAGTACTTC; CDR3 protein: CASSPLWDRGRKTQYF
J gene: TRBJ2-3; clone size: -; D gene: TRBD2; V gene: TRBV12-3/TRBV12-4; CDR3 DNA: TGTGCCAGCAGCCCGGCGGGAGGAGATACGCAGTATTTT; CDR3 protein: CASSPAGGDTQYF
J gene: TRBJ2-7; clone size: -; D gene: TRBD1; V gene: TRBV20-1; CDR3 DNA: TGCAGTGCTGACATACCGGGACAGGGGGCCGAGGAGCAGTACTTC; CDR3 protein: CSADIPGQGAEEQYF
J gene: TRBJ2-3; clone size: few; D gene: -; V gene: TRBV7-8; CDR3 DNA: TGTGCCAGCAGAGTCGGGTGGCTGTCTAGCACAGATACGCAGTATTTT; CDR3 protein: CASRVGWLSSTDTQYF
J gene: TRBJ2-5; clone size: -; D gene: TRBD1; V gene: TRBV5-1; CDR3 DNA: TGCGCCAGCAGCTTGGATGGGACAGCCCAAGAGACCCAGTACTTC; CDR3 protein: CASSLDGTAQETQYF
J gene: TRBJ1-6; clone size: -; D gene: TRBD1; V gene: TRBV7-2; CDR3 DNA: TGTGCCAGCAGCAACTCGGACAGGGCTAATTCACCCCTCCACTTT; CDR3 protein: CASSNSDRANSPLHF
J gene: TRBJ1-1; clone size: few; D gene: TRBD1; V gene: TRBV6-1; CDR3 DNA: TGTGCCAGCAGGCTCAGGGGGACTGAAGCTTTCTTT; CDR3 protein: CASRLRGTEAFF
J gene: TRBJ2-4; clone size: many; D gene: -; V gene: TRBV7-2; CDR3 DNA: TGTGCCAGCAGCTTAAAGGGGAGCGGCATTCAGTACTTC; CDR3 protein: CASSLKGSGIQYF
J gene: TRBJ1-2; clone size: few; D gene: -; V gene: TRBV6-6; CDR3 DNA: TGTGCCAGCAGTCTAGGGCTCAACTATGGCTACACCTTC; CDR3 protein: CASSLGLNYGYTF
J gene: TRBJ2-6; clone size: few; D gene: TRBD1; V gene: TRBV19; CDR3 DNA: TGTGCCAGTAGTTGGGGGACAGCCTCTGGGGCCAACGTCCTGACTTTC; CDR3 protein: CASSWGTASGANVLTF
J gene: TRBJ2-3; clone size: -; D gene: -; V gene: TRBV6-2/TRBV6-3; CDR3 DNA: TGTGCCAGCAGTTACTCCATCGAAGCCAGCCTTGGCACAGATACGCAGTATTTT; CDR3 protein: CASSYSIEASLGTDTQYF
J gene: TRBJ1-1; clone size: few; D gene: -; V gene: TRBV14; CDR3 DNA: TGTGCCAGCAGCCAAGTCGACTTTTGGATGAACACTGAAGCTTTCTTT; CDR3 protein: CASSQVDFWMNTEAFF
J gene: TRBJ2-1; clone size: -; D gene: -; V gene: TRBV6-5; CDR3 DNA: TGTGCCAGCAGTTACTCGATACAGGGCTCCTACAATGAGCAGTTCTTC; CDR3 protein: CASSYSIQGSYNEQFF
J gene: TRBJ2-5; clone size: few; D gene: TRBD1; V gene: TRBV6-5; CDR3 DNA: TGTGCCAGCAGTTACGAGGACAGGGAAGAGACCCAGTACTTC; CDR3 protein: CASSYEDREETQYF
J gene: TRBJ2-3; clone size: once; D gene: TRBD2; V gene: TRBV4-1; CDR3 DNA: TGCGCCAGCAGCCAAGAACCCTCTAGCGGGGGGTCTAGCACAGATACGCAGTATTTT; CDR3 protein: CASSQEPSSGGSSTDTQYF
J gene: TRBJ2-1; clone size: -; D gene: TRBD2; V gene: TRBV7-2; CDR3 DNA: TGTGCCAGCAGCCTAGAGCTAGCGGGGGGGCGCAATGAGCAGTTCTTC; CDR3 protein: CASSLELAGGRNEQFF
J gene: TRBJ1-4; clone size: -; D gene: -; V gene: TRBV11-2; CDR3 DNA: TGTGCCAGCAGCTTAATTGGGGGTGGTGAAAAACTGTTTTTT; CDR3 protein: CASSLIGGGEKLFF
J gene: TRBJ2-2; clone size: once; D gene: TRBD2; V gene: TRBV7-6; CDR3 DNA: TGTGCCACGAGGAGCGGGGGGCCAAACACCGGGGAGCTGTTTTTT; CDR3 protein: CATRSGGPNTGELFF
J gene: TRBJ1-2; clone size: -; D gene: -; V gene: TRBV12-3/TRBV12-4; CDR3 DNA: TGTGCCAGCAGTTTATACGAGGCGGGCTACACCTTC; CDR3 protein: CASSLYEAGYTF
J gene: TRBJ2-5; clone size: -; D gene: TRBD2; V gene: TRBV3-1; CDR3 DNA: TGTGCCAGCAGCCACTTCTTGGCGGGGGGTCGCCAGGAGACCCAGTACTTC; CDR3 protein: CASSHFLAGGRQETQYF
J gene: TRBJ2-7; clone size: few; D gene: -; V gene: TRBV11-2; CDR3 DNA: TGTGCCAGCAGCTTAGGCAGGGTCTCCTACGAGCAGTACTTC; CDR3 protein: CASSLGRVSYEQYF
J gene: TRBJ2-6; clone size: -; D gene: TRBD1; V gene: TRBV2; CDR3 DNA: TGTGCCAGCAGTGAATGGCCGGACAGGGGAAAAACTTCTGGGGCCAACGTCCTGACTTTC; CDR3 protein: CASSEWPDRGKTSGANVLTF
J gene: TRBJ1-6; clone size: -; D gene: -; V gene: TRBV5-1; CDR3 DNA: TGCGCCAGCAGCCCAACAGGGACCTATAATTCACCCCTCCACTTT; CDR3 protein: CASSPTGTYNSPLHF
J gene: TRBJ1-2; clone size: -; D gene: -; V gene: TRBV29-1; CDR3 DNA: TGCAGCGCAAAGACAGGAGGCAACTATGGCTACACCTTC; CDR3 protein: CSAKTGGNYGYTF
J gene: TRBJ2-3; clone size: -; D gene: -; V gene: TRBV6-1; CDR3 DNA: TGTGCCAGCAGTGAAGCGCTAACAGGGTCAGATACGCAGTATTTT; CDR3 protein: CASSEALTGSDTQYF
J gene: TRBJ1-5; clone size: once; D gene: TRBD1; V gene: TRBV19; CDR3 DNA: TGTGCCAGTAGTATCTTCTTTGTTGGGACAGGGGGCGATCCCCAGCATTTT; CDR3 protein: CASSIFFVGTGGDPQHF
J gene: TRBJ2-1; clone size: many; D gene: -; V gene: TRBV7-2; CDR3 DNA: TGTGCCAGCAGCTTAGTCAGGTTGTCGGTGAATGAGCAGTTCTTC; CDR3 protein: CASSLVRLSVNEQFF
J gene: TRBJ2-7; clone size: many; D gene: TRBD1; V gene: TRBV4-1; CDR3 DNA: TGCGCCAGCAGCCCCCGGGGACAGGCCCTTGGTGCTGACTACTACGAGCAGTACTTC; CDR3 protein: CASSPRGQALGADYYEQYF
J gene: TRBJ2-1; clone size: -; D gene: TRBD1; V gene: TRBV19; CDR3 DNA: TGTGCCAGTAGGGGACGGGACAGCTCCTACAATGAGCAGTTCTTC; CDR3 protein: CASRGRDSSYNEQFF
J gene: TRBJ1-1; clone size: -; D gene: -; V gene: TRBV7-9; CDR3 DNA: TGTGCCAGCAGCTTAGGGGGTCAGACTGAAGCTTTCTTT; CDR3 protein: CASSLGGQTEAFF
J gene: TRBJ2-2; clone size: -; D gene: -; V gene: TRBV6-1; CDR3 DNA: TGTGCCAGCAGTGAAGCCGGGGACGCCGGGGAGCTGTTTTTT; CDR3 protein: CASSEAGDAGELFF
J gene: TRBJ2-3; clone size: few; D gene: TRBD2; V gene: TRBV7-6; CDR3 DNA: TGTGCCAGCAGCGCGGCATGGACTAGCGGGGAAGATACGCAGTATTTT; CDR3 protein: CASSAAWTSGEDTQYF
J gene: TRBJ1-2; clone size: -; D gene: -; V gene: TRBV2; CDR3 DNA: TGTGCCAGCACCGACGGAGGTAACTATGGCTACACCTTC; CDR3 protein: CASTDGGNYGYTF
J gene: TRBJ1-1; clone size: few; D gene: -; V gene: TRBV7-9; CDR3 DNA: TGTGCCAGCAGCCTACCCACACCCCCGCGGGACACTGAAGCTTTCTTT; CDR3 protein: CASSLPTPPRDTEAFF
J gene: TRBJ2-7; clone size: -; D gene: TRBD1; V gene: TRBV7-9; CDR3 DNA: TGTGCCAGCAGCTTATTGGGGGACAGGGATCCCTCGGGCGAGCAGTACTTC; CDR3 protein: CASSLLGDRDPSGEQYF
J gene: TRBJ1-6; clone size: -; D gene: -; V gene: TRBV7-9; CDR3 DNA: TGTGCCAGCAGCCCCGTCGGTTCACCCCTCCACTTT; CDR3 protein: CASSPVGSPLHF
J gene: TRBJ1-1; clone size: few; D gene: TRBD1; V gene: TRBV20-1; CDR3 DNA: TGCAGTGCGACGGACAGGGACCTTTCGGGTGCGGCGGTGAACACTGAAGCTTTCTTT; CDR3 protein: CSATDRDLSGAAVNTEAFF
J gene: TRBJ1-2; clone size: -; D gene: TRBD1; V gene: TRBV6-6; CDR3 DNA: TGTGCCAGCAGTTACCAAACAGGGGATGGCTACACCTTC; CDR3 protein: CASSYQTGDGYTF
J gene: TRBJ2-5; clone size: -; D gene: -; V gene: TRBV6-5; CDR3 DNA: TGTGCCAGCAGTTCCGGGACCCGCGTAAGGGGGACCCAGTACTTC; CDR3 protein: CASSSGTRVRGTQYF
J gene: TRBJ2-5; clone size: few; D gene: -; V gene: TRBV20-1; CDR3 DNA: TGCAGTGCTAGAGATCTCTGGCAGGGGCAAGAGACCCAGTACTTC; CDR3 protein: CSARDLWQGQETQYF
J gene: TRBJ1-5; clone size: -; D gene: -; V gene: TRBV4-1; CDR3 DNA: TGCGCCAGCAGCCAAGGGCCAGCAAGCAATCAGCCCCAGCATTTT; CDR3 protein: CASSQGPASNQPQHF
J gene: TRBJ1-2; clone size: few; D gene: TRBD1; V gene: TRBV20-1; CDR3 DNA: TGCAGTGCTAGAGATGAGGAACCGACAGGGGTGGGTTGGGGCTACACCTTC; CDR3 protein: CSARDEEPTGVGWGYTF
J gene: TRBJ2-1; clone size: -; D gene: TRBD1; V gene: TRBV11-3; CDR3 DNA: TGTGCCAGCAGCTTAGACGGGGACAGACATTCCTACAATGAGCAGTTCTTC; CDR3 protein: CASSLDGDRHSYNEQFF
J gene: TRBJ2-3; clone size: -; D gene: TRBD1; V gene: TRBV3-1; CDR3 DNA: TGTGCCAGCAGCAAATCGGGACAGGGCACAGATACGCAGTATTTT; CDR3 protein: CASSKSGQGTDTQYF
J gene: TRBJ2-3; clone size: -; D gene: TRBD2; V gene: TRBV6-5; CDR3 DNA: TGTGCCAGCAGTACCGTAGCGGGGGGACTCACAGATACGCAGTATTTT; CDR3 protein: CASSTVAGGLTDTQYF
J gene: TRBJ2-1; clone size: -; D gene: -; V gene: TRBV7-3; CDR3 DNA: TGTGCCAGCAGCCCCCATAAAGCCCGCTCCTACAATGAGCAGTTCTTC; CDR3 protein: CASSPHKARSYNEQFF
J gene: TRBJ1-5; clone size: few; D gene: -; V gene: TRBV27; CDR3 DNA: TGTGCCAGCAGTTTTTGGGGGGGTCAGCCCCAGCATTTT; CDR3 protein: CASSFWGGQPQHF
J gene: TRBJ1-2; clone size: few; D gene: -; V gene: TRBV6-1; CDR3 DNA: TGTGCCAGCAGTGAAGGCCAAGGGGCACTAAACTATGGCTACACCTTC; CDR3 protein: CASSEGQGALNYGYTF
J gene: TRBJ2-3; clone size: few; D gene: TRBD2; V gene: TRBV7-2; CDR3 DNA: TGTGCCAGCAGCTTAACTGCGGGGGGGCCGATTCGCACAGATACGCAGTATTTT; CDR3 protein: CASSLTAGGPIRTDTQYF
J gene: TRBJ2-7; clone size: -; D gene: -; V gene: TRBV5-1; CDR3 DNA: TGCGCCAGCACCCCCGAAAGCTCCTACGAGCAGTACTTC; CDR3 protein: CASTPESSYEQYF
J gene: TRBJ1-6; clone size: -; D gene: -; V gene: TRBV27; CDR3 DNA: TGTGCCAGCGCCGGTGGGATTCAGCCTAATTCACCCCTCCACTTT; CDR3 protein: CASAGGIQPNSPLHF
J gene: TRBJ1-3; clone size: -; D gene: TRBD1; V gene: TRBV7-9; CDR3 DNA: TGTGCCAGCAGCCCGGGACAGGGGACTGGAAACACCATATATTTT; CDR3 protein: CASSPGQGTGNTIYF
J gene: TRBJ2-1; clone size: -; D gene: -; V gene: TRBV7-4; CDR3 DNA: TGTGCCAGCAGCTTCGTGTCGATAGGGATACCCAGCTCCTACAATGAGCAGTTCTTC; CDR3 protein: CASSFVSIGIPSSYNEQFF
J gene: TRBJ2-1; clone size: -; D gene: -; V gene: TRBV25-1; CDR3 DNA: TGTGCCAGCAGTGAAGTAGTATATGGGACACAGGGCTACAATGAGCAGTTCTTC; CDR3 protein: CASSEVVYGTQGYNEQFF
J gene: TRBJ2-2; clone size: -; D gene: -; V gene: TRBV11-2; CDR3 DNA: TGTGCCAGCAGCTTTATTACGGGGGCGATCACCGGGGAGCTGTTTTTT; CDR3 protein: CASSFITGAITGELFF